This T cell receptor (beta chain) was sequenced in a study of blood T cell repertoires in COVID-19. As for the study in general: In each case, the material was cDNA or gDNA derived from T cells, B-cell-depleted T cells, or PBMCs.

This clone was seen a few times. In the original processing: Reference gene primer amplification gave estimated nucleated cell counts. Profiling relied on immunoSEQ multiplex PCR, and the TCRdb table lists in-frame clones only, not all of them. V and J calls and clone size are given by that table; D and trimming were obtained from the DNA. Among some 280,000 clones listed, over 75% were seen once. This TCR came from a woman in her fifties or sixties with acute or convalescent COVID-19. The sequenced material came from peripheral blood.

The CDR3 nucleotides are TGTGCCAGCAGCCCCATGGCCGGGACAGGGTTGGCCTACGAGCAGTACTTC. As protein: CASSPMAGTGLAYEQYF. The chain has TRBV9 and TRBJ2-7, with 9 bases fitting TRBD1. The V gene end was trimmed by 4 bases and the J gene end by 2 bases; junction bases not matched to a gene: 13. Germline V gene lookup returns CDR1 SGDLS and CDR2 YYNGEE. This CDR3 has 17 amino acids.